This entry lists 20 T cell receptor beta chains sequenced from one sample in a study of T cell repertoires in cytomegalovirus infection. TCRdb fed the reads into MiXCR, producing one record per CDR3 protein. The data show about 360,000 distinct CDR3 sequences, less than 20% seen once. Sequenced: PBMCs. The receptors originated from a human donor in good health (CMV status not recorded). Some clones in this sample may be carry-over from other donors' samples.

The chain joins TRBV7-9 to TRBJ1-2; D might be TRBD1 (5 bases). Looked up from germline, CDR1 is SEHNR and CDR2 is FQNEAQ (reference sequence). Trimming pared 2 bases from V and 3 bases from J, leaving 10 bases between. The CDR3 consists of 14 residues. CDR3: CASSLRVQDYGYTF. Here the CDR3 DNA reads TGTGCCAGCAGCTTAAGGGTACAGGACTATGGCTACACCTTC.

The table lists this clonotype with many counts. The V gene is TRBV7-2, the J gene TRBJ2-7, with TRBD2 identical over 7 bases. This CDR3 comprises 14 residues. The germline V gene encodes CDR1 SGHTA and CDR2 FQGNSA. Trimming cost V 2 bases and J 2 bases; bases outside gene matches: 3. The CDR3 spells CASSLTGGTYEQYF. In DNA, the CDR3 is TGTGCCAGCAGCTTAACGGGGGGAACCTACGAGCAGTACTTC.

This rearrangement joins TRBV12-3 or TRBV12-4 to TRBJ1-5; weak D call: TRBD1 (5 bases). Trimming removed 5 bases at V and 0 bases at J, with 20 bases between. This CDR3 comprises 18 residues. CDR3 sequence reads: CASSLGRGKPYSNQPQHF. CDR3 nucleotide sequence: TGTGCCAGCAGTCTGGGTAGGGGCAAGCCCTATAGCAATCAGCCCCAGCATTTT.

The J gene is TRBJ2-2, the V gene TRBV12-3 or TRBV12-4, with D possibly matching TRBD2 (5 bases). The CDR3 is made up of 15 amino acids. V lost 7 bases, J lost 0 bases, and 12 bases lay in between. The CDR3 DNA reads TGTGCCAGCAAGAGGGCGGATCCGAACACCGGGGAGCTGTTTTTT. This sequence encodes CASKRADPNTGELFF.

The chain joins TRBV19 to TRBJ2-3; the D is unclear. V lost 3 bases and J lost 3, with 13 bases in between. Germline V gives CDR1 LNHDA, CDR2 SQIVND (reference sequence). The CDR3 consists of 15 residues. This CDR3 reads CASSMISVPTDTQYF. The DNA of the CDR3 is TGTGCCAGTAGTATGATCTCGGTCCCTACAGATACGCAGTATTTT.

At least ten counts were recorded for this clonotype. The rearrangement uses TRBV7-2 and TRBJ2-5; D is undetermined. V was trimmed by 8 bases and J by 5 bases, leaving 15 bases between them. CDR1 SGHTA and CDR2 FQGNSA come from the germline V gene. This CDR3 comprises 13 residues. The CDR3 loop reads CASSPRVVETQYF. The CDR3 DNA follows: TGTGCCAGCTCGCCTAGAGTGGTGGAGACCCAGTACTTC.

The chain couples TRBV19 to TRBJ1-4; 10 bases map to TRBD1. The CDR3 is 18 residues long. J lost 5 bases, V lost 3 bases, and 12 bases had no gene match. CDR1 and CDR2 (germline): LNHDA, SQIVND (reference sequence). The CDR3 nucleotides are TGTGCCAGTAGTATCAGGCGACAGGGGGCGCCGAGGAATGAAAAACTGTTTTTT. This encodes CASSIRRQGAPRNEKLFF.

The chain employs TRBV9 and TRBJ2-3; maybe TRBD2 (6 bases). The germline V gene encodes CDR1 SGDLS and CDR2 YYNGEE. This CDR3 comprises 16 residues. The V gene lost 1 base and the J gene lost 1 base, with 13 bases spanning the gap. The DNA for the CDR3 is TGTGCCAGCAGCGTAAGACCCGGGACTCGCACAGATACGCAGTATTTT. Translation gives CASSVRPGTRTDTQYF. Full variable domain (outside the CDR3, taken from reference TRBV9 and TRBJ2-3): DSGVTQTPKHLITATGQRVTLRCSPRSGDLSVYWYQQSLDQGLQFLIQYYNGEERAKGNILERFSAQQFPDLHSELNLSSLELGDSALYFCASSVRPGTRTDTQYFGPGTRLTVL.

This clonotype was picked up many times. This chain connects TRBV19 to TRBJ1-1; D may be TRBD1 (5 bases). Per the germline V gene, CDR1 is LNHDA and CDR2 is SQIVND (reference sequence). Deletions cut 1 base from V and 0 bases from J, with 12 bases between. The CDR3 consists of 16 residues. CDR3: CASSIGGRLMNTEAFF. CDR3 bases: TGTGCCAGTAGTATAGGGGGCCGGCTCATGAACACTGAAGCTTTCTTT. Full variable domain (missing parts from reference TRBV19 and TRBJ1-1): DGGITQSPKYLFRKEGQNVTLSCEQNLNHDAMYWYRQDPGQGLRLIYYSQIVNDFQKGDIAEGYSVSREKKESFPLTVTSAQKNPTAFYLCASSIGGRLMNTEAFFGQGTRLTVV.

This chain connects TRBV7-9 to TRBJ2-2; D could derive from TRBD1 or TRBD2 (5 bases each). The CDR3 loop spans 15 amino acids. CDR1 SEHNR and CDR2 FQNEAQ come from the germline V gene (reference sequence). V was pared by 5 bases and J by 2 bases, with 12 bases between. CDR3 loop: CASSAGDPNTGELFF. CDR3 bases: TGTGCCAGCAGCGCCGGGGACCCAAACACCGGGGAGCTGTTTTTT. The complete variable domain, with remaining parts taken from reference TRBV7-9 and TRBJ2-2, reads DTGVSQNPRHKITKRGQNVTFRCDPISEHNRLYWYRQTLGQGPEFLTYFQNEAQLEKSRLLSDRFSAERPKGSFSTLEIQRTEQGDSAMYLCASSAGDPNTGELFFGEGSRLTVL.

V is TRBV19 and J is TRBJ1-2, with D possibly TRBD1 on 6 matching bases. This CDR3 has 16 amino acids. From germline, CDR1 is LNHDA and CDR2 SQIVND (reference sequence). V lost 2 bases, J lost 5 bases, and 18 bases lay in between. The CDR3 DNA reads TGTGCCAGTAGTATAATGCCCGGCAGGGGCGGATATGGCTACACCTTC. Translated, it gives CASSIMPGRGGYGYTF.

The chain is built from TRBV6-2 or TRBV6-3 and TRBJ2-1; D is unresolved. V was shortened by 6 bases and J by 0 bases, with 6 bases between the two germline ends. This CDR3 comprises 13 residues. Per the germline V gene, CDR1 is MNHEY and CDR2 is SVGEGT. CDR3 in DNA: TGTGCCAGCAGGGACGACTCCTACAATGAGCAGTTCTTC. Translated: CASRDDSYNEQFF.

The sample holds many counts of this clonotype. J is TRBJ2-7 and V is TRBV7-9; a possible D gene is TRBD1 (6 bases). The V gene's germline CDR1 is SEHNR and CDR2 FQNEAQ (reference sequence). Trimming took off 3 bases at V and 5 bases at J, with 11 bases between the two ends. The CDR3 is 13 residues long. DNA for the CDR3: TGTGCCAGCAGCTTGTACAGGGTCGACGAGCAGTACTTC. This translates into CASSLYRVDEQYF.

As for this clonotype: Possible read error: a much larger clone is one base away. For the CDR3, the DNA is TGTGCCATCAGCTTAGACCTTTACACAGATACGCAGTATTTT. This sequence encodes CAISLDLYTDTQYF. This sequence joins TRBV7-6 and TRBJ2-3, with unresolved D. Germline CDR1 and CDR2: SGHVS and FNYEAQ. The CDR3 runs to 14 residues.

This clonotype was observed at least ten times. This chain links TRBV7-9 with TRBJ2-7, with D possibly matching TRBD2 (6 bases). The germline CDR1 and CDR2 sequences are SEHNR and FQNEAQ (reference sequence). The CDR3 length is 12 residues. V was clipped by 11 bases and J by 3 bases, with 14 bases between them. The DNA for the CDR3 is TGTGCCGTTGGGGGGTCGAGCTACGAGCAGTACTTC. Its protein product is CAVGGSSYEQYF. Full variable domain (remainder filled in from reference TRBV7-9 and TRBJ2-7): DTGVSQNPRHKITKRGQNVTFRCDPISEHNRLYWYRQTLGQGPEFLTYFQNEAQLEKSRLLSDRFSAERPKGSFSTLEIQRTEQGDSAMYLCAVGGSSYEQYFGPGTRLTVT.

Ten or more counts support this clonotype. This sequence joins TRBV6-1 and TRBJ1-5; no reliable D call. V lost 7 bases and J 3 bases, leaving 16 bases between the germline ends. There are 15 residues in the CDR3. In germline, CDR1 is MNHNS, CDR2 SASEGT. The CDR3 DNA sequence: TGTGCCAGCAAACTCGCCGGAGTCGACAATCAGCCCCAGCATTTT. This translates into CASKLAGVDNQPQHF.

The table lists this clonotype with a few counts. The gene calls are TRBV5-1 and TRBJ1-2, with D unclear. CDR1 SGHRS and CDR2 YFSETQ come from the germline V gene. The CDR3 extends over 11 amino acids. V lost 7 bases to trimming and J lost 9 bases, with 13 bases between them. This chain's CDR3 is CASLNGRSYTF. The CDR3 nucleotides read TGCGCCAGCTTGAATGGACGAAGCTACACCTTC.

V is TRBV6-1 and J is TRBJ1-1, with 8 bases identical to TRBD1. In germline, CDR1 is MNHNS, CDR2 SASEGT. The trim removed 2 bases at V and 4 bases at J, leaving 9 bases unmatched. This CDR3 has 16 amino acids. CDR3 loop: CASSEKDRGWVTEAFF. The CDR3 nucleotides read TGTGCCAGCAGTGAAAAAGACAGGGGATGGGTCACTGAAGCTTTCTTT.

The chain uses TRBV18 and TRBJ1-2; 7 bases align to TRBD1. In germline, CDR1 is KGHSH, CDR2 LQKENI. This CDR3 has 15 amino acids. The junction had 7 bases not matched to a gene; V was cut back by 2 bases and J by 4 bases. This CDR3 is CASSPLLGDSYGYTF. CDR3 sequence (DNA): TGTGCCAGCTCACCATTATTAGGGGACAGCTATGGCTACACCTTC.

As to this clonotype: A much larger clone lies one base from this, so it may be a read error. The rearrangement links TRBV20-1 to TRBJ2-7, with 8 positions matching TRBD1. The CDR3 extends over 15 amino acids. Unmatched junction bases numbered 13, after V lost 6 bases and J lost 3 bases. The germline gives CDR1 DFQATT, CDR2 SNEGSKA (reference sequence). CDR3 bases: TGCAGTGCCTTTACCCTGGGACAGGTAGTCTACGAGCAGTACTTC. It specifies CSAFTLGQVVYEQYF.